This is a list of T cell receptor beta chains from one sample in a study of blood T cell repertoires in COVID-19. Produced via immunoSEQ multiplex PCR; TCRdb's table is partial and in-frame only. The data contain some 200,000 clones, around 88% of them seen just once; the ten biggest clones take up roughly 1.5%. Sequencing was performed on peripheral blood. The receptors stem from a man between 18 and 29 years old with active or convalescent COVID-19. Both conserved end residues are part of each CDR3. D genes are given only for firm matches. Only some rows state a clone size, as once, few, many or a class for expanded clones.

V	J	size	D	CDR3	DNA
TRBV20-1	TRBJ1-1	NA	NA	CSASPATPNTEAFF	TGCAGTGCTAGTCCCGCTACTCCGAACACTGAAGCTTTCTTT
TRBV18	TRBJ2-3	NA	NA	CASSRAGDTQYF	TGTGCCAGCTCCCGCGCAGGCGATACGCAGTATTTT
TRBV28	TRBJ2-1	NA	NA	CASSSGMGHEQFF	TGTGCCAGCAGTTCTGGAATGGGGCATGAGCAGTTCTTC
TRBV6-5	TRBJ2-1	once	TRBD1	CASRAGQGYNEQFF	TGTGCCAGCAGGGCCGGACAGGGGTACAATGAGCAGTTCTTC
TRBV11-2	TRBJ1-1	NA	TRBD1	CASSLVGTGQLQGAFF	TGTGCCAGCAGCTTGGTCGGGACAGGCCAACTCCAGGGAGCTTTCTTT
TRBV7-9	TRBJ1-1	NA	TRBD1	CASSAQGAAEAFF	TGTGCCAGCAGCGCGCAGGGGGCCGCTGAAGCTTTCTTT
TRBV28	TRBJ1-5	NA	TRBD1	CASRGTGVSNQPQHF	TGTGCCAGCAGGGGAACAGGGGTTAGCAATCAGCCCCAGCATTTT
TRBV11-2	TRBJ2-1	NA	NA	CASSLDAGSGGSYNEQFF	TGTGCCAGCAGCTTAGATGCCGGGAGTGGTGGATCCTACAATGAGCAGTTCTTC
TRBV28	TRBJ2-3	NA	NA	CASSGVGDTQYF	TGTGCCAGCAGCGGGGTCGGAGATACGCAGTATTTT
TRBV4-2	TRBJ2-7	NA	TRBD2	CASSQESQLAGYEQYF	TGTGCCAGCAGCCAAGAGAGCCAACTAGCGGGCTACGAGCAGTACTTC
TRBV6-5	TRBJ2-2	NA	TRBD2	CASSYFGTSGGELFF	TGTGCCAGCAGTTACTTCGGGACTAGTGGTGGGGAGCTGTTTTTT
TRBV19	TRBJ2-7	NA	TRBD1	CASSVGTAVYSHEQYF	TGTGCCAGTAGTGTAGGGACAGCCGTATACTCCCACGAGCAGTACTTC
TRBV6-5	TRBJ1-5	NA	TRBD1	CASSRTGGFQPQHF	TGTGCCAGCAGCCGGACAGGGGGCTTTCAGCCCCAGCATTTT
TRBV12-5	TRBJ1-5	NA	NA	CASGPSAESNQPQHF	TGTGCTAGTGGTCCGTCGGCGGAGAGCAATCAGCCCCAGCATTTT
TRBV5-1	TRBJ2-7	NA	NA	CASSLEGTRRREQYF	TGCGCCAGCAGCTTGGAGGGGACTCGGAGGAGGGAGCAGTACTTC
TRBV10-2	TRBJ2-7	NA	TRBD1	CASSELGTGDYEQYF	TGCGCCAGCAGTGAATTGGGGACAGGAGACTACGAGCAGTACTTC
TRBV5-4	TRBJ1-1	NA	TRBD1	CASSTGQGRTEAFF	TGTGCCAGCAGTACGGGACAGGGGCGAACTGAAGCTTTCTTT
TRBV2	TRBJ2-7	once	NA	CASRPSGLSYEQYF	TGTGCCAGCAGACCTTCGGGACTCTCCTACGAGCAGTACTTC
TRBV15	TRBJ2-7	NA	NA	CATSVNSYEQYF	TGTGCCACCAGCGTCAACTCCTACGAGCAGTACTTC